These T cell receptor beta chains were read from a single sample in a study of shared clonotypes between healthy human individuals. Data came from immunoSEQ multiplex PCR; TCRdb stores just in-frame clones and leaves some out. The sample shows fewer than 1.6 million clones, approximately 98.5% of them seen only once. Sequenced input: naive CD4+ T cells sorted from blood. These receptors originate from a man under 40 in good health. CDR3s include the opening cysteine and the closing phenylalanine or tryptophan. The D gene is left open where the match is weak. Expanded clones are given a class, and other clones once, few, many or no size at all.

D gene	V gene	clone size	J gene	CDR3 DNA	CDR3 protein
TRBD1	TRBV10-2	NA	TRBJ2-7	TGCGCCAGCATTGACAGGGGGGTCAAGAGCTCCTACGAGCAGTACTTC	CASIDRGVKSSYEQYF
TRBD1	TRBV25-1	NA	TRBJ1-1	TGTGCCAGCAGTTCCACCGGGACAGTCCGCCCTTTCTTT	CASSSTGTVRPFF
NA	TRBV14	NA	TRBJ2-1	TGTGCCAGCAGCCTCGGGATAGCCATGGGGGAGCAGTTCTTC	CASSLGIAMGEQFF
NA	TRBV11-1	NA	TRBJ2-7	TGTGCCAGCAGCTTAGGTTTTAAATACGAGCAGTACTTC	CASSLGFKYEQYF
NA	TRBV27	NA	TRBJ2-7	TGTGCCAGCGGACGCGGGACACTCCACTACGAGCAGTACTTC	CASGRGTLHYEQYF
TRBD1	TRBV9	NA	TRBJ2-4	TGTGCCAGCAGCGTAAATGACAGGGGATGGGGCATTCAGTACTTC	CASSVNDRGWGIQYF
NA	TRBV7-9	NA	TRBJ1-1	TGTGCCAGCAGCTTAGTCGGGTCGACTGAAGCTTTCTTT	CASSLVGSTEAFF
NA	TRBV28	NA	TRBJ2-3	TGTGGTTCGGGGGCCAACCCGCCAGATACGCAGTATTTT	CGSGANPPDTQYF
NA	TRBV5-4	NA	TRBJ2-5	TGTGCCAGCAGCTCGCCGGGCAGGGGTGGGTTGTCGATGGAGACCCAGTACTTC	CASSSPGRGGLSMETQYF
NA	TRBV29-1	once	TRBJ1-1	TGCAGCGTTATGGCGGGGATCGCTGAAGCTTTCTTT	CSVMAGIAEAFF
NA	TRBV19	NA	TRBJ1-1	TGTGCCAGTAGTATAGGGGGGGCAGAGCTTATGAACACTGAAGCTTTCTTT	CASSIGGAELMNTEAFF
NA	TRBV9	NA	TRBJ1-2	TGTGCCAGCAGCAGGGAGCGTCGGGGCGTCGATGGCTACACCTTC	CASSRERRGVDGYTF
NA	TRBV7-7	once	TRBJ2-5	TGTGCTAGCAGCTTAGGTTGGAGGGAAGAGACCCAGTACTTC	CASSLGWREETQYF
TRBD1	TRBV10-2	NA	TRBJ2-7	TGCGCCAGCAGCTGGGGACAGGGGGCCTACGAGCAGTACTTC	CASSWGQGAYEQYF
NA	TRBV4-3	NA	TRBJ1-2	TGCGCCAGCAGCCAAGATCTATCCGGGAGCTATGGCTACACCTTC	CASSQDLSGSYGYTF
NA	TRBV7-9	NA	TRBJ2-7	TGTGCCAGCGTGGGGGGGCCACAGAGCTCCTACGAGCAGTACTTC	CASVGGPQSSYEQYF
NA	TRBV29-1	NA	TRBJ2-1	TGCAGCGTTGAAGGGTGGTGGAACAACAATGAGCAGTTCTTC	CSVEGWWNNNEQFF
TRBD1	TRBV10-3	NA	TRBJ2-3	TGTGCCATCAGTGAGGGGGACAGTAGCACAGATACGCAGTATTTT	CAISEGDSSTDTQYF
TRBD2	TRBV30	once	TRBJ2-7	TGTGCCTGGGAGAATCCAGCGGGGGGCAGCTCCTACGAGCAGTACTTC	CAWENPAGGSSYEQYF
NA	TRBV7-2	NA	TRBJ2-1	TGTGCCAGCAGCTTAAGCGGGCCGTCCTACAATGAGCAGTTCTTC	CASSLSGPSYNEQFF
NA	TRBV18	NA	TRBJ1-2	TGTGCCAGCTCACCAAAAACAGGGAGGGGAGGCTACACCTTC	CASSPKTGRGGYTF
TRBD2	TRBV30	NA	TRBJ2-7	TGTGCCTGGAGCCGGAGCCGGAAGGGGTGGGAAATCGGGAGGGCCTATTACGAGCAGTACTTC	CAWSRSRKGWEIGRAYYEQYF
TRBD2	TRBV18	NA	TRBJ2-1	TGTGCCAGCTCACCTCTAGCGGGACCCGGTTTAGAGCAGTTCTTC	CASSPLAGPGLEQFF
NA	TRBV7-8	NA	TRBJ1-4	TGTGCCAGCAGCCCCAGCTCCCGAGCGGAAAAACTGTTTTTT	CASSPSSRAEKLFF
NA	TRBV15	NA	TRBJ2-7	TGTGCCACCAGCAGAGGACAAGGGGTCTACGAGCAGTACTTC	CATSRGQGVYEQYF
TRBD2	TRBV29-1	NA	TRBJ2-3	TGCAGCGTTGTTGGGACTAGCTGGACTACAGATACGCAGTATTTT	CSVVGTSWTTDTQYF
TRBD2	TRBV7-8	NA	TRBJ2-3	TGTGCCAGCAGCATAAGACTAGCGGGAGTAACAGATACGCAGTATTTT	CASSIRLAGVTDTQYF
TRBD2	TRBV4-3	NA	TRBJ2-3	TGCGCCAGCAGCCATCGGACTAGCGATACAGATACGCAGTATTTT	CASSHRTSDTDTQYF
NA	TRBV5-1	NA	TRBJ2-2	TGCGCCAGCAGCTTGGGAAGCGGACCGGCCACCGGGGAGCTGTTTTTT	CASSLGSGPATGELFF
TRBD2	TRBV7-2	NA	TRBJ2-3	TGTGCCAGCAGCGCTGGAGCGGGAGGGTGGAGCCTCACAGATACGCAGTATTTT	CASSAGAGGWSLTDTQYF
TRBD1	TRBV27	NA	TRBJ2-7	TGTGCCAGCAGTCCACGGACAGGGTACTCCTACGAGCAGTACTTC	CASSPRTGYSYEQYF
TRBD2	TRBV11-3	NA	TRBJ2-3	TGTGCCAGCTCCCCGGGGCGGGAGTATGGAGATACGCAGTATTTT	CASSPGREYGDTQYF
TRBD1	TRBV18	NA	TRBJ2-5	TGTGCCAGCTCAGAAGACAGGGGAGAGACCCAGTACTTC	CASSEDRGETQYF
TRBD1	TRBV6-4	NA	TRBJ2-2	TGTGCCAGCAGTGGCCGGGACAGGGGGACCGGGGAGCTGTTTTTT	CASSGRDRGTGELFF
NA	TRBV18	NA	TRBJ2-7	TGTGCCAGCTCCTCCGCGAGCCTGGGCGAGCAGTACTTC	CASSSASLGEQYF
TRBD1	TRBV5-6	NA	TRBJ1-2	TGTGCCAGCAGCTGGGGCGAAGTGACAGGGGGCGTTCGAACCTTC	CASSWGEVTGGVRTF
TRBD2	TRBV9	NA	TRBJ2-3	TGTGCCAGCAGCGTAGCGGGAGGGCTTACAGATACGCAGTATTTT	CASSVAGGLTDTQYF
NA	TRBV10-3	NA	TRBJ1-1	TGTGCCATCAGTGGGGCTACTGAAGCTTTCTTT	CAISGATEAFF
TRBD1	TRBV30	NA	TRBJ2-5	TGTGCCTTCCGACAGGGCCAAGAGACCCAGTACTTC	CAFRQGQETQYF
NA	TRBV7-7	NA	TRBJ2-1	TGTGCCAGCAGCTTATCCCCCCGGGGGAGCTCCTACAATGAGCAGTTCTTC	CASSLSPRGSSYNEQFF
NA	TRBV28	NA	TRBJ1-4	TGTGCCAGCAGTTTATGGGGCGAAAAACTGTTTTTT	CASSLWGEKLFF
NA	TRBV9	NA	TRBJ1-4	TGTGCCAGCAGCGGAGCAGGAACGGGGCGGGAAAAACTGTTTTTT	CASSGAGTGREKLFF
TRBD2	TRBV2	NA	TRBJ2-1	TGTGCCAGCAGTGAAGGGCGGGAGCATGAGCAGTTCTTC	CASSEGREHEQFF
NA	TRBV5-1	NA	TRBJ2-5	TGCGCCAGCAGCTTGGTGGTGTACCAAGAGACCCAGTACTTC	CASSLVVYQETQYF
TRBD1	TRBV5-1	NA	TRBJ2-1	TGCGCCAGCAGCTTGGCTGGGACAGGGAACAATGAGCAGTTCTTC	CASSLAGTGNNEQFF
NA	TRBV15	NA	TRBJ1-2	TGTGCCACCAGCAGAGATCGAAATAGGATCTCATCTAACTATGGCTACACCTTC	CATSRDRNRISSNYGYTF
TRBD1	TRBV7-9	NA	TRBJ2-5	TGTGCCAGCAGCCTTAGACAGGGGAGGCAGGAGACCCAGTACTTC	CASSLRQGRQETQYF
TRBD2	TRBV10-3	NA	TRBJ2-2	TGTGCCATCAGTGAATACCTAGCGGGAGTCACCGGGGAGCTGTTTTTT	CAISEYLAGVTGELFF
NA	TRBV7-7	NA	TRBJ2-7	TGTGCCAGCAGCGAAAGACAGGACTACGAGCAGTACTTC	CASSERQDYEQYF
TRBD1	TRBV5-6	NA	TRBJ2-7	TGTGCCAGCAGTCTACGCGGTGCCCGGGACAGGGACTTCTACGAGCAGTACTTC	CASSLRGARDRDFYEQYF